This T cell receptor (beta chain) is drawn from a study of cytotoxic CD8 clonotypes in ibrutinib-treated CLL. Overall study context: Across samples, productive templates numbered 255,043 and productive rearrangements reached about 99,000 on average.

This clone has a single count. Deep sequencing aimed at 1 in 200,000 to 1 in 1 million T cells' resolution. Generated by immunoSEQ multiplex PCR, the TCRdb table keeps only in-frame clones and is missing some. The table shows roughly 180,000 clones, with more than 80% occurring only once. Sequenced here: PBMCs, sampled after 24 months of ibrutinib treatment. The sequence was obtained from a human donor with chronic lymphocytic leukemia.

CDR3 coding DNA: TGTGCCAGCTCTAGAACAGGGATCTCTGGGGCCAACGTCCTGACTTTC. Its protein product is CASSRTGISGANVLTF. This rearrangement joins TRBV18 to TRBJ2-6; possible D gene TRBD1, 6 bases. The CDR3 runs to 16 residues. CDR1 and CDR2 from the germline V gene are KGHSH and LQKENI. Trimming removed 6 bases from V and 0 bases from J, with 12 bases in between.